A selection of T cell receptor beta chains follows, all from one sample in a study of blood T cell repertoires in COVID-19. Method: immunoSEQ multiplex PCR; TCRdb's copy keeps in-frame clones and lacks some. The data show some 150,000 clones, with 75% to 80% seen just once and roughly 2.9% held by the top ten. The sample taken for sequencing was PBMCs or T cells enriched from blood (not recorded which). The receptor set was obtained from a woman aged 45-60 years who had recovered from COVID-19. CDR3s include the opening cysteine and the closing phenylalanine or tryptophan. A D gene is named only where the DNA matches it firmly.

D	V	J	CDR3
.	TRBV5-1	TRBJ1-2	CASSLQADYGYTF
TRBD2	TRBV30	TRBJ2-7	CAWSVRGAGGTYEQYF
TRBD1	TRBV5-6	TRBJ2-7	CASSLDGQGWTYEQYF
.	TRBV3-1/TRBV3-2	TRBJ2-2	CASSGGRTNTGELFF
.	TRBV4-1	TRBJ1-2	CASSQVFATSATNYGYTF
.	TRBV12-3/TRBV12-4	TRBJ1-1	CASRLQGASAFF
.	TRBV3-1/TRBV3-2	TRBJ2-1	CASSPRGAAYNEQFF
TRBD1	TRBV24-1	TRBJ1-2	CATSGPDRIYGYTF
TRBD1	TRBV28	TRBJ2-1	CASSRPGQGIGHEQFF
.	TRBV10-2	TRBJ1-1	CASRDSNTEAFF
TRBD2	TRBV28	TRBJ2-3	CASRISGRADTQYF
.	TRBV18	TRBJ2-2	CASSLDRNTGELFF
.	TRBV7-2	TRBJ2-3	CASSLGSPDTQYF
.	TRBV19	TRBJ1-4	CASTHWGGTPEKLFF
TRBD1	TRBV6-5	TRBJ1-5	CASSYSEGGLNQPQHF
.	TRBV19	TRBJ1-5	CASSGTGRGQPQHF
.	TRBV11-2	TRBJ1-2	CASSLDQGNYGYTF
TRBD1	TRBV19	TRBJ2-7	CASSSRTGEGQYF
.	TRBV28	TRBJ2-7	CASSFFGGSYEQYF
.	TRBV6-5	TRBJ2-1	CASSYSKGGGPIEQFF
TRBD1	TRBV9	TRBJ1-2	CASSVGQGKYGYTF
.	TRBV9	TRBJ1-1	CASSSLDAGGAEAFF
.	TRBV7-8	TRBJ1-1	CASSFISGESTEAFF
TRBD1	TRBV19	TRBJ1-6	CASSRDRGTGDNSPLHF
.	TRBV5-1	TRBJ2-2	CASSLEGRANTGELFF
.	TRBV6-1	TRBJ2-7	CASSEAGFEQYF
.	TRBV7-8	TRBJ2-2	CASSRTALGTGELFF
TRBD2	TRBV28	TRBJ2-1	CASSPLAGVDNEQFF
TRBD2	TRBV28	TRBJ2-7	CASSGGLAGVGYEQYF
.	TRBV7-9	TRBJ1-2	CAALGPSEGYGYTF
.	TRBV2	TRBJ1-4	CASSGGQTTNEKLFF
.	TRBV5-4	TRBJ2-7	CASSPPRGEQYF
.	TRBV2	TRBJ2-1	CASRPGTGPYNEQFF
.	TRBV5-1	TRBJ1-1	CASSPDSWSTEAFF
TRBD2	TRBV19	TRBJ2-5	CASKSGGGETQYF
.	TRBV14	TRBJ1-6	CASSLGSYNSPLHF
.	TRBV4-1	TRBJ1-1	CASRREGRANTEAFF
TRBD1	TRBV19	TRBJ1-5	CASSGGSGQGFLGNQPQHF
.	TRBV5-1	TRBJ2-1	CASSLRHRPDDEQFF
TRBD1	TRBV11-2	TRBJ1-1	CASSATGVVSEAFF
TRBD1	TRBV10-1	TRBJ2-5	CASSAGTGRETQYF
.	TRBV4-1	TRBJ2-7	CASSQADSGSSYEQYF
.	TRBV11-3	TRBJ2-2	CASSLEPVTGELFF
.	TRBV5-4	TRBJ2-3	CASSLFQGTDTQYF
.	TRBV7-9	TRBJ2-5	CASILSTGSSETQYF
.	TRBV3-1/TRBV3-2	TRBJ2-4	CASSQDRPSIQGAKNIQYF
TRBD1	TRBV10-3	TRBJ2-5	CAISTTLRGPGETQYF
TRBD1	TRBV3-1/TRBV3-2	TRBJ2-5	CASSQGAGGYETQYF
.	TRBV18	TRBJ1-1	CASSRGGGGRNTEAFF
.	TRBV5-4	TRBJ1-2	CASSLQGNYGYTF
.	TRBV10-3	TRBJ1-5	CAISASLAGSNQPQHF
TRBD1	TRBV7-2	TRBJ1-4	CASSLVGQGALSEKLFF
.	TRBV9	TRBJ2-1	CASSVVSGASYNEQFF
TRBD1	TRBV5-6	TRBJ2-2	CASSLAQGQGATGELFF
.	TRBV5-1	TRBJ2-1	CASSLGGLVDEQFF
.	TRBV5-1	TRBJ1-2	CASKKDTAGYTF
TRBD1	TRBV28	TRBJ1-2	CASSLTLGQGGEYGYTF
.	TRBV6-5	TRBJ2-6	CASSYREGANVLTF
.	TRBV5-5	TRBJ1-1	CASSFGREGTEAFF